What follows are 11 T cell receptor beta chains derived from one specimen sequenced in a study of blood T cell repertoires in COVID-19. Method: immunoSEQ multiplex PCR; TCRdb's copy keeps in-frame clones and lacks some. Here the sample spans 25,000 to 35,000 clones, 84% being singletons. Sequencing was performed on peripheral blood. These receptor sequences come from an older man with active COVID-19.

The chain carries TRBV11-3 and TRBJ1-2, with a tentative D call TRBD1 (5 bases). Germline loops: CDR1 SGHNT, CDR2 YENEEA. CDR3 length: 14 amino acids. Trimming took 1 base from V and 6 from J, leaving 12 bases between them. The CDR3 sequence is CASSLGVPGNGYTF. The CDR3 coding sequence is TGTGCCAGCAGCTTAGGGGTCCCAGGGAATGGCTACACCTTC.

V is TRBV19 and J is TRBJ1-5, with D uncertain. Per germline, CDR1 LNHDA and CDR2 SQIVND (reference sequence). V was clipped by 3 bases and J by 5 bases, with 14 bases between them. The CDR3 covers 15 residues. CDR3 residues: CASSIHLKRDQPQHF. Written as DNA, the CDR3 is TGTGCCAGTAGTATCCATCTTAAGAGGGATCAGCCCCAGCATTTT.

The genes are TRBV18 and TRBJ1-5, with a weak D call TRBD1 (6 bases). This CDR3 contains 16 residues. V lost 3 bases to trimming and J lost 2 bases, with 14 bases between them. Germline loops: CDR1 KGHSH, CDR2 LQKENI. This CDR3 reads CASSPSGGIGNQPQHF. CDR3 coding DNA: TGTGCCAGCTCACCGTCGGGGGGCATCGGCAATCAGCCCCAGCATTTT.

This chain joins TRBV5-6 and TRBJ2-2; D perhaps matches TRBD2 (6 bases). The germline V gene encodes CDR1 SGHDT and CDR2 YYEEEE. V lost 4 bases and J 3 bases, leaving 10 bases between the germline ends. CDR3 size: 14 residues. The CDR3 protein is CASSGGTYTGELFF. The DNA for the CDR3 is TGTGCCAGCAGCGGAGGGACGTACACCGGGGAGCTGTTTTTT.

V gene TRBV11-1 combines with J gene TRBJ1-1; tentatively, D is TRBD1 (6 bases). With 4 bases removed from V and 3 bases from J, the gap between germline ends came to 12 bases. Germline V lookup: CDR1 SGHAT, CDR2 FQDESV (reference sequence). The CDR3 consists of 14 residues. The CDR3 protein is CASSSPGGHTEAFF. The CDR3 DNA is TGTGCCAGCAGCTCCCCCGGGGGGCACACTGAAGCTTTCTTT.

CDR3 amino acids: CASSLDISYEQYF. The CDR3 DNA is TGTGCCAGCAGCTTAGACATTTCCTACGAGCAGTACTTC. The chain combines TRBV7-9 with TRBJ2-7; D not resolved. The germline V gene has CDR1 SEHNR and CDR2 FQNEAQ (reference sequence). This CDR3 has 13 amino acids. V was pared by 1 base and J by 1 base, with 5 bases between.

The chain employs TRBV5-3 and TRBJ1-2, with TRBD1 identical over 10 bases. TRBV5-3 qualifies as an ORF whose function is uncertain. The V segment lost 0 bases and the J segment 5 bases; nucleotides outside the gene matches: 10. The length of the CDR3 is 17 residues. CDR3 nucleotide sequence: TGTGCCAGAAGCTTGGCCTCTCCGGGACAGGGGCTATATGGCTACACCTTC. It yields the protein CARSLASPGQGLYGYTF.

J is TRBJ2-3 and V is TRBV24-1; 7 bases map to TRBD2. Germline trimming cut 5 bases from V and 2 bases from J; bases unmatched to any gene: 3. The CDR3 consists of 14 residues. Germline V gene lookup returns CDR1 KGHDR and CDR2 SFDVKD. In nucleotides, the CDR3 is TGTGCCACCAGTGGGGGGGGATACACAGATACGCAGTATTTT. This translates into CATSGGGYTDTQYF.

The chain couples TRBV9 to TRBJ1-6; D might be TRBD1 (5 bases). Looked up from germline, CDR1 is SGDLS and CDR2 is YYNGEE. The CDR3 has 17 amino acids. V was cut by 0 bases and J by 9 bases, with 19 bases left in between. The CDR3 DNA follows: TGTGCCAGCAGCGTAGGGACTGAGGCTACGGGGGGTTCACCCCTCCACTTT. Protein sequence: CASSVGTEATGGSPLHF.

The rearrangement links TRBV2 to TRBJ2-2, with TRBD2 matching over 11 bases. Germline CDR1 reads SNHLY; CDR2 reads FYNNEI. This CDR3 has 15 amino acids. V shed 6 bases and J 5 bases; nucleotides not matched to a gene: 5. CDR3 sequence: CASSRLAGMTGELFF. In DNA, the CDR3 is TGTGCCAGCAGCCGACTAGCGGGGATGACCGGGGAGCTGTTTTTT.

The chain combines TRBV19 with TRBJ2-2; TRBD1 matches 7 bases. Germline assignment: CDR1 LNHDA and CDR2 SQIVND (reference sequence). V lost 6 bases to trimming and J lost 6 bases; unmatched junction nucleotides: 10. The CDR3 is 15 residues long. CDR3 DNA sequence: TGTGCCAGTAGACCGAGACAGGGCGCCGCCGGGGAGCTGTTTTTT. This codes for CASRPRQGAAGELFF.